This entry lists 8 T cell receptor beta chains sequenced from one sample in a study of PD-1 blockade in classical Hodgkin lymphoma. Sequenced by immunoSEQ multiplex PCR; TCRdb stores in-frame clones only, minus some. The table has roughly 14,000 clones, roughly 68% seen once. Each patient relapsed following autologous stem cell transplantation, and prior brentuximab vedotin exposure differed. The sample was peripheral blood mononuclear cells (PBMCs), taken at baseline. These receptors all come from a human donor with classical Hodgkin lymphoma.

The genes are TRBV19 and TRBJ2-3, with 9 bases fitting TRBD2. The V and J ends lost 4 bases and 6 bases, in that order; junction bases with no gene match: 5. CDR3 length equals 14 residues. The V gene's germline CDR1 is LNHDA and CDR2 SQIVND (reference sequence). CDR3 sequence reads: CASSSGRGADTQYF. CDR3 DNA sequence: TGTGCCAGTAGTAGCGGGAGGGGAGCGGATACGCAGTATTTT. The variable domain in full, with the rest retrieved from reference TRBV19 and TRBJ2-3, is DGGITQSPKYLFRKEGQNVTLSCEQNLNHDAMYWYRQDPGQGLRLIYYSQIVNDFQKGDIAEGYSVSREKKESFPLTVTSAQKNPTAFYLCASSSGRGADTQYFGPGTRLTVL.

The chain has TRBV6-6 and TRBJ2-1, with 10 bases fitting TRBD2. Trimming at V came to 2 bases and at J to 10 bases, leaving 8 bases not matched to a gene. Germline CDR1 and CDR2: MNHNY and SVGAGI (reference sequence). This CDR3 is 15 amino acids long. This CDR3 reads CASSYAAGGPGEQFF. The CDR3 nucleotides are TGTGCCAGCAGTTACGCAGCGGGAGGGCCAGGGGAGCAGTTCTTC.

The genes are TRBV5-4 and TRBJ1-1, with TRBD1 matching over 7 bases. The junction had 4 bases not matched to a gene; V was cut back by 0 bases and J by 5 bases. The CDR3 loop spans 14 amino acids. Germline CDR1 SGHNT, CDR2 YYREEE (reference sequence). The CDR3 spells CASSLETGNTEAFF. The CDR3 nucleotides read TGTGCCAGCAGCTTGGAGACAGGGAATACTGAAGCTTTCTTT.

The V call is TRBV6-6, the J call TRBJ2-7, with D tentatively TRBD1 (5 bases). The V end lost 6 bases, the J end lost 2 bases, and 11 bases lay between the germline ends. There are 13 residues in the CDR3. CDR1 and CDR2 from the germline V gene are MNHNY and SVGAGI (reference sequence). In DNA, the CDR3 is TGTGCCAGCAGCCCGGACATTCCCTACGAGCAGTACTTC. Protein: CASSPDIPYEQYF.

The V gene is TRBV5-6, the J gene TRBJ1-1, with D maybe TRBD1 (6 bases). The CDR3 runs 13 residues. Trimming took 4 bases from V and 7 from J, leaving 14 bases between them. CDR1 and CDR2 from the germline V gene are SGHDT and YYEEEE. This chain's CDR3 is CASSGGQYLEAFF. DNA of the CDR3: TGTGCCAGCAGCGGCGGACAGTATCTTGAAGCTTTCTTT.

The chain links TRBV28 to TRBJ2-7; no clear D gene. V dropped 2 bases and J dropped 0 bases, with 11 bases sitting between them. Germline CDR1 reads MDHEN; CDR2 reads SYDVKM. This CDR3 is 15 amino acids long. CDR3 residues: CASSLPTLSSYEQYF. In nucleotides, the CDR3 is TGTGCCAGCAGTTTACCAACGTTAAGCTCCTACGAGCAGTACTTC.

This chain uses TRBV7-8 with TRBJ1-4; possible D gene TRBD1, 6 bases. V lost 1 base, J lost 2 bases, and 17 bases lay in between. This CDR3 comprises 18 residues. From germline, CDR1 is SGHVS and CDR2 FQNEAQ. The CDR3 coding sequence is TGTGCCAGCAGCTTAGGCTCCCTATCAGGGGCCACTAATGAAAAACTGTTTTTT. It yields the protein CASSLGSLSGATNEKLFF.

The chain is built from TRBV11-2 and TRBJ1-1; D is ambiguous. Trimming shortened V by 5 bases and J by 6 bases, and 10 bases separated the two germline ends. Germline V gene data show CDR1 as SGHAT and CDR2 as FQNNGV. There are 12 residues in the CDR3. The CDR3 bases are TGTGCCAGCAGCCATGGGCAACCTGAAGCTTTCTTT. It yields the protein CASSHGQPEAFF.